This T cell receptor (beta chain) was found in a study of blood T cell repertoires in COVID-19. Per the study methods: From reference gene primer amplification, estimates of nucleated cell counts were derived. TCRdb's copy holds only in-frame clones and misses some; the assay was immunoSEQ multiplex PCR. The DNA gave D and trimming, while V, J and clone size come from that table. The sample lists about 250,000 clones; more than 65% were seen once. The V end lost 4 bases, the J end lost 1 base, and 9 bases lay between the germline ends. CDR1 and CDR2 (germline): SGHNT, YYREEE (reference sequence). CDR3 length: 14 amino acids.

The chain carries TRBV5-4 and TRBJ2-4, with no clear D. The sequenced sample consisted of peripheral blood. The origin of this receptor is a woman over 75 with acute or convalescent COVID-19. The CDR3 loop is CASSSEWAKNIQYF. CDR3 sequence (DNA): TGTGCCAGCAGCAGTGAGTGGGCCAAAAACATTCAGTACTTC.